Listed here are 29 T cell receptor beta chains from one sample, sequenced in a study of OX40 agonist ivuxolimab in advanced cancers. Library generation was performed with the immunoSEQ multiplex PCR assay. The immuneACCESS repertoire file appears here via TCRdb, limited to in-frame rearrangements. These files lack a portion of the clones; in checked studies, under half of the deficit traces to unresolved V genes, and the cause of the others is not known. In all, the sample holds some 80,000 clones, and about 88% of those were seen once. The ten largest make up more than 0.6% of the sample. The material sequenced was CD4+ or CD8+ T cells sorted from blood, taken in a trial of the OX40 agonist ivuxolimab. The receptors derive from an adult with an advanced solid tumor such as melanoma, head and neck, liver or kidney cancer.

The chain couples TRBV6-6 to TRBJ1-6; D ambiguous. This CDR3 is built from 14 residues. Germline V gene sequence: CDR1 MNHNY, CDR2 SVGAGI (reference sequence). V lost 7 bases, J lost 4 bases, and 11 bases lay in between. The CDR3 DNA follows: TGTGCCAGCACCGCCAACAGATATAATTCACCCCTCCACTTT. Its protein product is CASTANRYNSPLHF.

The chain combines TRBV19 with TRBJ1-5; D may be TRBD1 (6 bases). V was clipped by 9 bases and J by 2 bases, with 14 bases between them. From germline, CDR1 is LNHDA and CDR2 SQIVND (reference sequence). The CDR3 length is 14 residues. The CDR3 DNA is TGTGCCAGCACTGGAAGGGGGGGCAATCAGCCCCAGCATTTT. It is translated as CASTGRGGNQPQHF.

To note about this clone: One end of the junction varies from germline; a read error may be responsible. The CDR3 sequence: CASSMNSEAFF. The CDR3 DNA follows: TGTGCCAGTAGTATGAACAGTGAAGCTTTCTTT. The chain has TRBV19 and TRBJ1-1; D not resolved. The CDR3 consists of 11 residues. Germline CDR1 and CDR2: LNHDA and SQIVND (reference sequence).

CDR3 loop: CASSPRQGTQYF. CDR3 nucleotides: TGTGCCAGCAGCCCCCGCCAGGGTACGCAGTATTTT. This rearrangement joins TRBV11-3 to TRBJ2-3; a weak D match, TRBD1 (5 bases). V shed 5 bases and J shed 8 bases, with 11 bases lying between them. The CDR3 runs 12 residues. Germline V gene lookup returns CDR1 SGHNT and CDR2 YENEEA.

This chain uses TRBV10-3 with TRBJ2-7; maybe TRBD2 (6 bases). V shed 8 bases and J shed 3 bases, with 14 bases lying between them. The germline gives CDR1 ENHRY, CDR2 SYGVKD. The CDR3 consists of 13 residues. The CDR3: CAISKAEGYEQYF. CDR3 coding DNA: TGTGCCATCTCGAAGGCGGAGGGCTACGAGCAGTACTTC.

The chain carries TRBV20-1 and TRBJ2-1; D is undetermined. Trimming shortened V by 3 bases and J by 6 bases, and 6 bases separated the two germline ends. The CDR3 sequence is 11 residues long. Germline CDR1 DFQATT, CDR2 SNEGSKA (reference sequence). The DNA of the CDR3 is TGCAGTGCTAGTATGTTCAATGAGCAGTTCTTC. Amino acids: CSASMFNEQFF.

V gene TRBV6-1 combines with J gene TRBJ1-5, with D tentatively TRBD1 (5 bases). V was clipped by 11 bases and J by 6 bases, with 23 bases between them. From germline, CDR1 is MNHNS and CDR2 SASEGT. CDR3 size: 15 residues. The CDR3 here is CAVRSWGRVIQPQHF. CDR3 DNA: TGTGCCGTCCGTTCCTGGGGACGGGTTATTCAGCCCCAGCATTTT.

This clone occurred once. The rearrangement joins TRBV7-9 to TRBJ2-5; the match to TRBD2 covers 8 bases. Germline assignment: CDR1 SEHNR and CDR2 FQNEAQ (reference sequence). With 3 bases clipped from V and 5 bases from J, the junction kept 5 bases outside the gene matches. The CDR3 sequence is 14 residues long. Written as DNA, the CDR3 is TGTGCCAGCAGCTTCGGGCGGGAGGTGGAGACCCAGTACTTC. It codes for CASSFGREVETQYF.

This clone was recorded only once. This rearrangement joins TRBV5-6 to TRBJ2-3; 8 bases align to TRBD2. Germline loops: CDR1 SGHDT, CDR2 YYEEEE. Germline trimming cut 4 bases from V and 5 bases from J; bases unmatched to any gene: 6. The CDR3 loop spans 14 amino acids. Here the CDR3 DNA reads TGTGCCAGCAGCCCTGGACTAGCCGTAGATACGCAGTATTTT. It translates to CASSPGLAVDTQYF.

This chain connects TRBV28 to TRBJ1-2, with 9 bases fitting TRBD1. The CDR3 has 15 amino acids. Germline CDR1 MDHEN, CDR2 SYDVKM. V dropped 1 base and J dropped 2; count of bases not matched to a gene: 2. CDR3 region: CASSLYGQGNYGYTF. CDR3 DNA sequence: TGTGCCAGCAGTTTATATGGACAGGGGAACTATGGCTACACCTTC.

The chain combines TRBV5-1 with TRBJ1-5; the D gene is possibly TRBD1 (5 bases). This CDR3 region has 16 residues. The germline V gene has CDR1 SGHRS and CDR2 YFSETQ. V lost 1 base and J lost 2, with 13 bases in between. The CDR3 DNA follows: TGCGCCAGCAGCTTGTATGGCGGGGGAGGCAATCAGCCCCAGCATTTT. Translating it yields CASSLYGGGGNQPQHF.

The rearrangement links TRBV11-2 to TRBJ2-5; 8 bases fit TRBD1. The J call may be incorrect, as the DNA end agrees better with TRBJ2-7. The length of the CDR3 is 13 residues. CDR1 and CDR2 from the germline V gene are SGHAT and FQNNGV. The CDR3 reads CASSSGQDYEQYF. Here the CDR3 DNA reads TGTGCCAGCAGCTCGGGACAGGACTACGAGCAGTACTTC.

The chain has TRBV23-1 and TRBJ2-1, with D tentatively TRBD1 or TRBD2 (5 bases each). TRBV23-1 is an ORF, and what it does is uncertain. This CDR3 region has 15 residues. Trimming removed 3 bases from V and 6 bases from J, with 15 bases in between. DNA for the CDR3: TGCGCCAGCAGTCATGGCTACTCGAGGGGCAATGAGCAGTTCTTC. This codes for CASSHGYSRGNEQFF.

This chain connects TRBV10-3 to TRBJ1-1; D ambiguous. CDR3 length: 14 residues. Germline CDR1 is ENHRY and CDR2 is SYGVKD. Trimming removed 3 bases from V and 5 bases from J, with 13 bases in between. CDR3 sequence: CAISEREEVTEAFF. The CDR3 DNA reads TGTGCCATCAGTGAAAGGGAAGAGGTTACTGAAGCTTTCTTT.

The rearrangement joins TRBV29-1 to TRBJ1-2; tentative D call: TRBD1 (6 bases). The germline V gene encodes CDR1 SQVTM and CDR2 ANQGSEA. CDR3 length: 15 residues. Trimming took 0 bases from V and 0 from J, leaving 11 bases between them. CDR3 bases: TGCAGCGTTGAAGACCGAGGGGGGGCTAACTATGGCTACACCTTC. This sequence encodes CSVEDRGGANYGYTF.

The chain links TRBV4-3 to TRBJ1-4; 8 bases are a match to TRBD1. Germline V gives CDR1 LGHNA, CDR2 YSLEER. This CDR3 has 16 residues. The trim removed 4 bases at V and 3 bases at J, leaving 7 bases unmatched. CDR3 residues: CASSLGQGEANEKLFF. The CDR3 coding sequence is TGCGCCAGCAGCCTAGGACAGGGAGAAGCTAATGAAAAACTGTTTTTT.

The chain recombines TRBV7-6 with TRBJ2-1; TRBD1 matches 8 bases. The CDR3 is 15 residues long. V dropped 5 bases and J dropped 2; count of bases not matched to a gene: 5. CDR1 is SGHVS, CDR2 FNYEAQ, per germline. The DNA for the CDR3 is TGTGCCAGCAGCCCGACGGGACAGGCCTACAATGAGCAGTTCTTC. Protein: CASSPTGQAYNEQFF.

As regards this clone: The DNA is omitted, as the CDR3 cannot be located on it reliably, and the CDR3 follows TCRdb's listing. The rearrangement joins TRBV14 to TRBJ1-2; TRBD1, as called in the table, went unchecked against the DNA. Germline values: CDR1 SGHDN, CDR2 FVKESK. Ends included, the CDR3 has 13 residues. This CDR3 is CASSVGTGSAHTF.

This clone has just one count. This CDR3 reads CASSLTTEDTEAFF. CDR3 nucleotide sequence: TGTGCCAGCAGCTTAACAACCGAGGACACTGAAGCTTTCTTT. This chain joins TRBV7-3 and TRBJ1-1; D remains unclear. The V end lost 0 bases, the J end lost 3 bases, and 8 bases lay between the germline ends. The CDR3 runs to 14 residues. Per the germline V gene, CDR1 is SGHTA and CDR2 is FQGTGA.

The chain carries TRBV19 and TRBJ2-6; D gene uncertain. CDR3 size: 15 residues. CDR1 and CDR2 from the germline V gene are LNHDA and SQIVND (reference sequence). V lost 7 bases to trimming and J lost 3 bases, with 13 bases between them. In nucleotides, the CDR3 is TGTGCCAGTATAAGTGGAGTGGGTGGGGCCAACGTCCTGACTTTC. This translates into CASISGVGGANVLTF. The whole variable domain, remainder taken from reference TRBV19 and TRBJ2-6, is DGGITQSPKYLFRKEGQNVTLSCEQNLNHDAMYWYRQDPGQGLRLIYYSQIVNDFQKGDIAEGYSVSREKKESFPLTVTSAQKNPTAFYLCASISGVGGANVLTFGAGSRLTVL.

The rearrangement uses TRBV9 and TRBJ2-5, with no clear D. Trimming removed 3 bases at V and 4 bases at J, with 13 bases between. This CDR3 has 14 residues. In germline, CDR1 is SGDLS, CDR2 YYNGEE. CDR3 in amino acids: CASSATTSVETQYF. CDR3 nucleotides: TGTGCCAGCAGCGCGACGACATCGGTAGAGACCCAGTACTTC.

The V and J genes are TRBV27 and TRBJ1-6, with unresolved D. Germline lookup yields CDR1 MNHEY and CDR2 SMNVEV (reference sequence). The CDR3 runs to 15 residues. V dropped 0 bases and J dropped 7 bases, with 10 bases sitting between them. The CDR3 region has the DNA TGTGCCAGCAGTTTATCGGGCAAGTCCAATTCACCCCTCCACTTT. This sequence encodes CASSLSGKSNSPLHF.

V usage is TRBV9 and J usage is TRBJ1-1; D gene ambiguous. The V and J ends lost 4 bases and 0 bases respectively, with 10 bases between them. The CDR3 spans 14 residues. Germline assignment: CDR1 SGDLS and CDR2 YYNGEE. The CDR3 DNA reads TGTGCCAGCAGCCCGCGGACGGTGAACACTGAAGCTTTCTTT. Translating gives CASSPRTVNTEAFF. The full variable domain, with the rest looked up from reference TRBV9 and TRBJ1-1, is DSGVTQTPKHLITATGQRVTLRCSPRSGDLSVYWYQQSLDQGLQFLIQYYNGEERAKGNILERFSAQQFPDLHSELNLSSLELGDSALYFCASSPRTVNTEAFFGQGTRLTVV.

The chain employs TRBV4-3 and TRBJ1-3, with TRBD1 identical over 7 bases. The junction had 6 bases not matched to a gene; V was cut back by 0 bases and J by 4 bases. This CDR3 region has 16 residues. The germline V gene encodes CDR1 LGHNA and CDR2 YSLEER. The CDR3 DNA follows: TGCGCCAGCAGCCAAGATGGGACAGCTACAGGAAACACCATATATTTT. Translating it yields CASSQDGTATGNTIYF.

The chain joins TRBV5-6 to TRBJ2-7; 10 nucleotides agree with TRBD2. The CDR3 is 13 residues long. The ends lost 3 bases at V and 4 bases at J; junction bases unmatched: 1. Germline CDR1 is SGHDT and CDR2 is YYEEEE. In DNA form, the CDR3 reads TGTGCCAGCAGCTGGACTAGCGGATACGAGCAGTACTTC. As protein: CASSWTSGYEQYF.

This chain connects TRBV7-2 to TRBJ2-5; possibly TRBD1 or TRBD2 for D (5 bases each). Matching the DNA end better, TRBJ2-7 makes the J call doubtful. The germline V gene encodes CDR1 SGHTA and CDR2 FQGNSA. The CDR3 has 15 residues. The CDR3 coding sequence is TGTGCCAGCAGCTCCTTTCAGGGAGCCTCCTACGAGCAGTACTTC. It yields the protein CASSSFQGASYEQYF.

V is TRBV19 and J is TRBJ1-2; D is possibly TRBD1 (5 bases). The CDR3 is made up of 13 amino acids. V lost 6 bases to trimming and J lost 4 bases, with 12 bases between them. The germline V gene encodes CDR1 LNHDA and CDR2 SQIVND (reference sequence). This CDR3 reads CASRLTAAYGYTF. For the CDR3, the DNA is TGTGCCAGTAGACTGACAGCCGCCTATGGCTACACCTTC. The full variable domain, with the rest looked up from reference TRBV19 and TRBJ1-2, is DGGITQSPKYLFRKEGQNVTLSCEQNLNHDAMYWYRQDPGQGLRLIYYSQIVNDFQKGDIAEGYSVSREKKESFPLTVTSAQKNPTAFYLCASRLTAAYGYTFGSGTRLTVV.

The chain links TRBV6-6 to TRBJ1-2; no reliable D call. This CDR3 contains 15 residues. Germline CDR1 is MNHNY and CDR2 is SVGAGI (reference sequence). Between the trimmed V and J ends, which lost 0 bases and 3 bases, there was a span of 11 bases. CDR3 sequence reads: CASSYSGRTHYGYTF. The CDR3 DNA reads TGTGCCAGCAGTTACTCTGGCAGGACTCACTATGGCTACACCTTC.

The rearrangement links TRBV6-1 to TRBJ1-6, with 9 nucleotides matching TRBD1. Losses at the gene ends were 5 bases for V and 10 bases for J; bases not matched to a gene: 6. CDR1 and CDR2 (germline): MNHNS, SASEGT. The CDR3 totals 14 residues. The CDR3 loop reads CASSIQGARSPLHF. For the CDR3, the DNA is TGTGCCAGCAGTATACAGGGGGCGCGGTCACCCCTCCACTTT.